This section outlines one T cell receptor beta chain sequence together with its context. Its antigen remains unidentified. Qualities for individual bases were not recorded, and no much larger clone is one base off. The sample originates from a study of OX40 agonist ivuxolimab in advanced cancers. Broadly, across the study: The costimulatory receptor OX40 (CD134) was targeted by ivuxolimab, a fully human IgG2 agonistic monoclonal antibody. Intravenous ivuxolimab was administered to patients every 2 weeks at six dose levels: 0.01, 0.1, 0.3, 1.5, 3 and 10 mg/kg. Of the approximately 50 dose-escalation patients, hepatocellular carcinoma was present in about 20, melanoma in approximately 15, renal cell carcinoma in 9 and head and neck cancer in 9. In the dose-escalation cohort, 82.7% of patients were male, and the mean age was approximately 60 years, with a range of about 23 to 85. Prior anti-PD-1, anti-PD-L1 or anti-CTLA-4 therapy was permitted, and approximately 40% of dose-escalation patients had received checkpoint inhibitors. Partial responses were achieved by three dose-escalation patients, of whom one had hepatocellular carcinoma and two had cutaneous melanoma. Peripheral TCRbeta sequencing was intended to test whether TCR sequence diversity was altered and clonal T-cell expansion was caused by ivuxolimab. The paper covers the monotherapy dose-escalation part of the phase I ivuxolimab trial, which included N of about 50 patients. Broader findings and caveats from the paper: After ivuxolimab, more expanded clones were found on average in CD8+ T cells than in CD4+ T cells. In the 0.1-3.0 mg/kg groups, partial responders had among the lowest normalized peripheral clonal expansion, particularly in CD8+ T cells. Which antigens the clonally expanded peripheral T cells were specific for was not determined. At doses from 0.1 to 3.0 mg/kg, clonal expansion was seen in both CD4+ and CD8+ blood T cells between baseline and week 6. Low levels of normalized T-cell clonal expansion were also shown by some nonresponding patients.

To sequence the TCRbeta CDR3 region, genomic DNA was isolated from the sorted cells. The immunoSEQ Assay was used to sequence the TCRbeta CDR3 regions. Not all clones reach the TCRdb copy of this immuneACCESS table, which keeps in-frame sequences only. Checked studies attribute under half of the gap to unresolved V genes and leave the rest unexplained. Recorded for this sample are about 64,000 clones; 88% of them occurred a single time. 0.67% of the sample goes to the ten largest clones. Patients with a history of autoimmune disease or receiving systemic immunosuppression were excluded from the trial. In every dose cohort, peripheral blood was drawn for TCR sequencing at baseline, cycle 4 day 1, and cycle 7 day 1. The samples were taken from a phase I, first-in-human, multicenter, open-label dose-escalation trial of ivuxolimab. Adults with locally advanced or metastatic melanoma, renal cell carcinoma, hepatocellular carcinoma or head and neck squamous cell carcinoma were enrolled in the trial. Before TCR sequencing, CD4+ T cells and CD8+ T cells were sorted from peripheral blood as separate populations.

Looking up the germline V gene (reference sequence) yields CDR1 LNHDA and CDR2 SQIVND. CDR3 length: 13 amino acids, cysteine to phenylalanine. Of the read, only the CDR3 DNA is kept; its 39 bases are in frame from base 1. The trim is 5 bases for V and 5 bases for J, with a gap of 10 bases between the germline ends. The receptor chain draws on TRBV19 and TRBJ2-1; a confident D gene designation cannot be given. This TCR was recovered from an adult with an advanced solid tumor such as melanoma, head and neck, liver or kidney cancer. The material was CD4+ or CD8+ T cells sorted from blood, obtained in a trial of the OX40 agonist ivuxolimab. CDR3 sequence: CASSVGQNNEQFF. The base sequence is TGTGCCAGTAGTGTGGGCCAAAACAATGAGCAGTTCTTC.